This T cell receptor (beta chain) was documented in a study of cytomegalovirus exposure and HLA in healthy donors. The ends lost 2 bases at V and 3 bases at J; junction bases unmatched: 7. Germline-derived CDR1 and CDR2 are SGHRS and YFSETQ. The CDR3 runs to 15 residues. PCR used 60 Vbeta primers and 13 Jbeta primers. Assay: immunoSEQ multiplex PCR; the TCRdb copy retains only in-frame clones and omits some. Of 150,000 to 200,000 clones in the sample, approximately 80% are singletons; the top ten hold around 2%. This chain joins TRBV5-1 and TRBJ1-2; 7 nucleotides line up with TRBD1. Sequencing used PBMCs. This sequence originates from a man aged 45-65 years in good health and CMV-seropositive. The CDR3 bases are TGCGCCAGCAGCTTTGGGACAGCCAATTACTATGGCTACACCTTC. Protein sequence: CASSFGTANYYGYTF.